This passage covers 2 T cell receptor beta chains from one sample sequenced in a study of cytomegalovirus exposure and HLA in healthy donors. This PCR relied on a set of 60 Vbeta primers and 13 Jbeta primers. Clones were sequenced by immunoSEQ multiplex PCR, and TCRdb holds only the in-frame ones, with some missing. The sample records 95,000 to 110,000 clones, over 70% being singletons. Sequenced sample: PBMCs. Every receptor here comes from a man younger than 40 in good health and CMV-seronegative.

This chain uses TRBV27 with TRBJ2-5; 9 bases are a match to TRBD1. The CDR3 is 15 residues long. Germline values: CDR1 MNHEY, CDR2 SMNVEV (reference sequence). With 5 bases clipped from V and 6 bases from J, the junction kept 10 bases outside the gene matches. CDR3 protein: CASSPRTGEGKTQYF. The CDR3 DNA reads as TGTGCCAGCAGTCCCAGGACAGGGGAAGGGAAGACCCAGTACTTC.

The gene calls are TRBV7-9 and TRBJ2-5; perhaps TRBD2 as D (5 bases). V was pared by 5 bases and J by 1 base, with 8 bases between. CDR1 and CDR2 (germline): SEHNR, FQNEAQ (reference sequence). The CDR3 runs 13 residues. In DNA form, the CDR3 reads TGTGCCAGCAGCCAAGGAGGCCAAGAGACCCAGTACTTC. Translating it yields CASSQGGQETQYF.